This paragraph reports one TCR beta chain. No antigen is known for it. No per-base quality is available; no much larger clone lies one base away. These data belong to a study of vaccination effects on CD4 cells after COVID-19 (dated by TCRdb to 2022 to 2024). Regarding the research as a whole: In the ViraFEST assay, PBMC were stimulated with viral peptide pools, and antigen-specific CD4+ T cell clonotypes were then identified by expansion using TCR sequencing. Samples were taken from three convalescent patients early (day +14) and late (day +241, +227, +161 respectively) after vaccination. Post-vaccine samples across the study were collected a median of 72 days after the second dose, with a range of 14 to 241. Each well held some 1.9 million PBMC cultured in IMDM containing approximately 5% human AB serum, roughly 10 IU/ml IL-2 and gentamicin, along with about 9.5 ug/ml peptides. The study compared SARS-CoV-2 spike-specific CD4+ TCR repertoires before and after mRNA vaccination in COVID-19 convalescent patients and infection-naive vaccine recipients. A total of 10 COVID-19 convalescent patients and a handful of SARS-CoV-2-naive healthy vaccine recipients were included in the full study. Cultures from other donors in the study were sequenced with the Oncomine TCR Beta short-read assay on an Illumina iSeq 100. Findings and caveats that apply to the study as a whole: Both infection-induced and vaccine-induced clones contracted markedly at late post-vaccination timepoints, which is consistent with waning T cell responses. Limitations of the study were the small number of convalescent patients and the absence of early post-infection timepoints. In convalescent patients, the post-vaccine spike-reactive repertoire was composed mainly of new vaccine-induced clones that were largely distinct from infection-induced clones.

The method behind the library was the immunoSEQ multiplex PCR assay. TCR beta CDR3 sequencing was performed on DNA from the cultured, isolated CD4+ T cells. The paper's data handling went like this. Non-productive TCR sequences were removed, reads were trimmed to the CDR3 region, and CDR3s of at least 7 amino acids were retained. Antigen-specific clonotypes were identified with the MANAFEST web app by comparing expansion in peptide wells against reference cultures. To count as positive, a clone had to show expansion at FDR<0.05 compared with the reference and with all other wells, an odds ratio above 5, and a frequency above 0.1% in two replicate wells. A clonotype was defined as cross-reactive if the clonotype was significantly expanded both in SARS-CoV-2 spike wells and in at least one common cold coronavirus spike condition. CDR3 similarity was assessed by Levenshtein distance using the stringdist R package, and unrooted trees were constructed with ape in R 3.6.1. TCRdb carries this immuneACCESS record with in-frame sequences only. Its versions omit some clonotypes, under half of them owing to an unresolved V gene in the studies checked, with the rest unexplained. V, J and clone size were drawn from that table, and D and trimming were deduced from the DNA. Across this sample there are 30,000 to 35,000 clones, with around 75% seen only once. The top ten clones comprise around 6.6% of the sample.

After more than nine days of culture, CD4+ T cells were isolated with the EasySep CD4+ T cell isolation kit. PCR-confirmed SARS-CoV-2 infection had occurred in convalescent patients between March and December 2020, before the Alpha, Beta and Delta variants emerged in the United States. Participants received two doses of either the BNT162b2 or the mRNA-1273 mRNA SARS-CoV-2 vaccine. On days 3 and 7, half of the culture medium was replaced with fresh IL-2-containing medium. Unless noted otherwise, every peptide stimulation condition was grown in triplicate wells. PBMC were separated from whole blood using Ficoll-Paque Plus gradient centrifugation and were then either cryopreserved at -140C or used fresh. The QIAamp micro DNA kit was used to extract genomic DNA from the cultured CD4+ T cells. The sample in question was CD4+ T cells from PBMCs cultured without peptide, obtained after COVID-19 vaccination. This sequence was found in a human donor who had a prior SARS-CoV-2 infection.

CDR3 protein: CASSKDERGTRHNEQFF. In nucleotide form, the sequence is TGTGCCAGCAGTAAAGACGAAAGAGGGACTAGACACAATGAGCAGTTCTTC. This sequence uses TRBV2 and TRBJ2-1; 8 bases in the junction line up with TRBD2. The germline V gene gives CDR1 as SNHLY and CDR2 as FYNNEI. Reading from cysteine to phenylalanine, the CDR3 counts 17 amino acids. CDR3 DNA only is kept here, 51 bases in frame from base 1. Clipping removes 5 bases from V and 5 bases from J, with 14 as the unmatched junction base count.